One TCR beta chain is described in this entry. The antigen it recognizes is unknown. The entry originates in a study of cytomegalovirus exposure and HLA in healthy donors (dated 2017 in TCRdb). Broadly, across the study: An earlier analysis of roughly 610 of the donors reported 276 Gb of sequence data and 117 million unique TCR beta sequences obtained from some 170 million T cells. Approximately 300 gigabases of sequencing data and roughly 81 million unique TCR sequences made up an early release that covered several hundred HLA-typed donors. Among the 398 genotyped donors, more than 70% belonged to the genetic ancestry cluster associated with self-reported Caucasian donors. The aim of the study was to test whether cataloging public T cell receptors could identify signatures of past pathogen exposure. The study profiled the T cell repertoires of hundreds of subjects by immunosequencing and related them to cytomegalovirus serostatus. A separate validation cohort of about 110 different subjects was used in addition to the 666-subject first cohort. High-throughput TCR immunosequencing, statistical association of individual TCRs with disease status, and machine learning were combined to predict cytomegalovirus infection status. A later analysis re-examined previously published TCR beta repertoires from about 700 donors and added high-resolution HLA genotyping to investigate patterns of TCR occurrence. Rather than using new phenotypic data, the later analysis identified candidate immune exposures from TCR beta sequences and from how often those sequences occurred across donors. To decide whether each TCR beta V gene segment behaved as functional or pseudogenic, an earlier analysis of 587 of the donors relied on high-throughput TCR beta sequencing. Alongside the repertoire data, information on donor age, sex, ethnicity and CMV serostatus was compiled. In a later genetic analysis, genome-wide SNP genotypes for 398 of the 666 donors were used, and that subset was treated as a discovery cohort. All discovery cohort repertoires had been generated using a single sequencing platform. Both class I and class II loci were covered by HLA typing, at four-digit resolution. Typing coverage differed by locus: A, B, C, DRB1 and DQB1 were typed in about 620-630 donors, DQA1 in 522, DPA1 in nearly 610, and DPB1 in roughly 450. Roughly five DR-DQ haplotypes were treated as single units for association and clustering because of strong linkage in the cohort. Among a few hundred genotyped donors of the cohort, an average of around 240,000 unique TCR beta nucleotide sequences were sequenced per donor, around 18% of them non-productive.

The cohort was made up of hundreds of healthy bone marrow donors. At the time of sampling, all cohort members were nominally healthy, though unrecorded immune exposures were likely present. The donor tested CMV seropositive and was one of the 289 seropositive cohort members. Every donor gave a peripheral blood sample, and the peripheral blood mononuclear cells from that sample were used for TCR beta sequencing. The Qiagen DNeasy Blood Extraction Kit was used to extract genomic DNA from the blood cell samples. The receptor library was made with the immunoSEQ multiplex PCR assay. A mixture of 60 forward primers for TCR Vbeta segments and 13 reverse primers for TCR Jbeta segments was used in the multiplex PCR. Amplification of the CDR3 region of rearranged TCR beta genes was performed with a multiplex PCR assay on genomic DNA. Amplified TCR beta libraries were sequenced as 87-base-pair reads on the Illumina HiSeq System. Under the source paper's analysis protocol: In a later analysis, tens of millions of unique TCR beta chains were counted across the roughly 610 repertoires, and around 11 million of these chains were shared by at least two donors. To remove PCR and sequencing errors, raw reads were error-corrected and collapsed into unique sequences using a nearest-neighbor algorithm that merged closely related sequences. Alignment of CDR3 sequences to IMGT reference sequences was used to assign V, D and J gene segments. For a sequence to be retained, a match of at least six nucleotides to both a V gene segment and a J gene segment was required. A rearrangement counted as productive if the CDR3 had no stop codons and remained in frame with V and J, and every other rearrangement counted as non-productive. Following IMGT convention, CDR3 was defined as the stretch from the second conserved V-encoded cysteine to the conserved J-encoded phenylalanine. The earlier analysis of roughly 590 of the donors excluded any sequence lacking an unambiguous match to a single V gene segment. An earlier analysis of several hundred of the donors called V segments functional above 56.7% productive rearrangements and segregating when the between-donor standard deviation exceeded 5%. A statistical classification framework was built to diagnose cytomegalovirus status from the catalog of TCR beta chain sequences. A later analysis assigned V and J genes by comparing TCR nucleotide sequences with IMGT/GENE-DB human TR gene sequences. The TCRdist pipeline was used in a later analysis to assign CDR3 sequences and most-parsimonious VDJ recombination scenarios. In a later analysis, each TCR beta chain was defined by its CDR3 amino acid sequence together with its V-gene family, and reads lacking a unique V-gene family were excluded. As a way to deal with suspected cross-contamination and a sequencing artifact, a later analysis dropped over 550 nucleotide sequences that were highly shared and had low generation probability. For each public chain, a later analysis derived a clonal expansion index from normalized ranks of inferred template counts within each repertoire. Generation probabilities in a later analysis came from a VDJ recombination model fitted to out-of-frame rearrangements, and those results were checked against IGoR. In a later analysis, TCR-TCR, TCR-HLA and TCR-CMV co-occurrence was scored with hypergeometric tests, and a repertoire-size bias correction was applied to TCR pairs. A later analysis estimated false discovery rates by permuting HLA or CMV assignments 20 times. In a later analysis, co-occurring TCRs were grouped using DBSCAN, with TCRdist sequence similarity added in when clustering inside HLA-allele-positive subsets. Repertoires with fewer than 30,000 or more than 120,000 public chains, plus five repertoires with anomalous nucleotide sharing, were excluded from co-occurrence clustering. What TCRdb holds here is the immuneACCESS table cut down to in-frame rearrangements. Part of the clones is not present; checked against another copy, under half of the missing clones reflect an unresolved V gene, and the others are unexplained. That table is the source of V, J and clone size, and D and trimming were worked out from the DNA. The table held for this sample gives about 120,000 clones. About 1.5% of the sample lies in the top ten.

The research as a whole found: Several of the top co-occurrence clusters appeared to be linked to parvovirus B19, influenza, CMV and Epstein-Barr virus, according to a later analysis. Most CMV-associated TCR beta chains appeared to be HLA-restricted in a later analysis, and the HLA associations seemed to be driven largely by CMV exposure. A later analysis associated about 18,000 TCR beta sequences with specific HLA alleles at a false discovery rate of 0.05. A later analysis found that TCR association rates varied across HLA loci, with DRB1 alleles showing the most associated TCRs and HLA-C alleles the fewest. In this cohort, only TCR beta chains were sequenced, and detectable features were limited by the absence of alpha or paired-chain data. An association between a missense DCLRE1C variant and V-gene and J-gene trimming of TCR beta chains was found in a later genetic analysis and replicated in an independent cohort. The study listed 150 to 200 TCR beta chains as associated with cytomegalovirus. In both the original and validation cohorts, the classifier was reported to diagnose cytomegalovirus status with high specificity and sensitivity. The only immune exposure information available for the cohort was CMV serostatus. Some IMGT-functional V segments, including TRBV6-2 and TRBV6-3, could not be told apart with the 87-base-pair reads, so those segments were excluded. In a later genetic analysis, fewer N-insertions in productive TCRs were reported among donors in an Asian-associated ancestry cluster than the roughly 640-donor mean. Broadly in line with IMGT annotations, most TCR beta V segments showed up in productive rearrangements about 90% or about 30% of the time in an earlier analysis of roughly 590 of the donors. Strong co-occurrence of HLA alleles, especially DR and DQ, made assigning TCR associations to individual alleles difficult. Roughly uniform sequencing depth across donors was assumed in presence/absence analyses, although this assumption may not hold. The earlier analysis of nearly 600 of the donors excluded approximately 17 rarely observed V segments, including chromosome 9 orphons, because counts were too low. Compared with equally common non-associated chains, HLA-associated TCR beta chains in a later analysis were more clonally expanded and had lower generation probabilities. Linkage disequilibrium might explain the correlated functional status among segregating V segments, but an unknown experimental factor could not be ruled out. It was suggested by the authors that the approach could potentially be generalized to other disease states and immunological phenotypes. Most TCR sequences were observed very rarely across donors, whereas some public TCRs were present in many individuals. In vitro tests confirmed that a few of the cytomegalovirus-associated TCR beta chains recognize cytomegalovirus antigens. A further reported finding was that TCR beta sequences accurately predicted the HLA-A and HLA-B alleles for most subjects in the first cohort. A cluster of highly shared sequence variants was judged likely to be a technical artifact of the sequencing pipeline. Because some donors lacked HLA typing at each locus, the association tests relied only on the typed subset.

V is cut back by 4 bases and J by 3 bases, with 3 bases in the junction unmatched. Based on the germline V gene, the CDR1 and CDR2 sequences are KGHSH and LQKENI. The CDR3 spans 14 residues, from the cysteine through the phenylalanine. The entry retains the CDR3 DNA only, 42 bases that are in frame from base 1. This clonotype was sampled from a woman aged 40 to 50 in good health and CMV-seropositive. The sequencing sample was made of PBMCs. This chain joins TRBV18 to TRBJ2-3, and TRBD2 matches 8 of the central bases. The encoded CDR3 is CASSLLADTDTQYF. Read as DNA, the sequence is TGTGCCAGCTCACTACTAGCGGATACAGATACGCAGTATTTT.